The T cell receptor beta chain under discussion was sequenced for a study of blood T cells in healthy people across ages. Study-wide results and caveats: Changes in expanded clonotypes were possibly confounded, as the CMV status of donors was unknown.

CDR1 MGHDK and CDR2 SYGVNS come from the germline V gene. The CDR3 is 11 amino acids. The germline V and J ends were trimmed by 7 bases and 12 bases, with 13 bases remaining between them. Sample-barcoded 5' priming and a J-beta primer mix drove a second PCR of 7 to 11 cycles. MiXCR was run by TCRdb on the 5' RACE reads, yielding one entry per CDR3 protein. The data contain about 900,000 distinct CDR3 sequences, around 68% of them singletons. To note about this clonotype: The antigen is not known.

The rearrangement links TRBV25-1 to TRBJ2-1; D may correspond to TRBD1 or TRBD2 (6 bases each). Sequenced: blood. The receptor was derived from a young man in good health. The CDR3 reads CASTDGGRQFF. CDR3 nucleotides: TGTGCCAGCACCGATGGGGGGCGGCAGTTCTTC.